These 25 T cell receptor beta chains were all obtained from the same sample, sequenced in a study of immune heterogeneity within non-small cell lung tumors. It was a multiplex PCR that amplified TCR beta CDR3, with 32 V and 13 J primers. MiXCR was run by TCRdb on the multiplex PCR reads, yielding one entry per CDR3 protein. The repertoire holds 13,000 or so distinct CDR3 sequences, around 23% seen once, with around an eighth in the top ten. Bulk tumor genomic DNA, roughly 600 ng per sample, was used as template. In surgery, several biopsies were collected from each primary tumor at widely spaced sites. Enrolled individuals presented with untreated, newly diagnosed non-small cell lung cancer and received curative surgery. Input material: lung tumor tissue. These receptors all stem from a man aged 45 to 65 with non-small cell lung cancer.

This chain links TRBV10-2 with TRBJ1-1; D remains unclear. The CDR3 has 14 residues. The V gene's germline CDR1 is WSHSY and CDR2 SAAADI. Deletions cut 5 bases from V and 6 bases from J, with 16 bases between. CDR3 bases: TGCGCCAGCAGTTCCGGGATAGGTAACCCTGAAGCTTTCTTT. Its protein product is CASSSGIGNPEAFF.

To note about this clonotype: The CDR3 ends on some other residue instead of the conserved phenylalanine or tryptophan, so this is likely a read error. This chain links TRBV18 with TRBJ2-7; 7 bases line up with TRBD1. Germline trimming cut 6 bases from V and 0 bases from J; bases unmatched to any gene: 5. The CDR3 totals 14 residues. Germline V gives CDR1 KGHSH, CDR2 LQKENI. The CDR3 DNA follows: TGTGCCAGCTCTCTACAGGGGAGCTCCTACGAGCAGTACCTC. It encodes CASSLQGSSYEQYL.

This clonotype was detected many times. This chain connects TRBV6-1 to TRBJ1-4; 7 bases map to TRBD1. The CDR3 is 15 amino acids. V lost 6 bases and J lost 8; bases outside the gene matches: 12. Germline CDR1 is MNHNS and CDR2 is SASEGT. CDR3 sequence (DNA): TGTGCCAGCAGGACTTGGGACAGTTCATTCGAAAAACTGTTTTTT. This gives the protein CASRTWDSSFEKLFF.

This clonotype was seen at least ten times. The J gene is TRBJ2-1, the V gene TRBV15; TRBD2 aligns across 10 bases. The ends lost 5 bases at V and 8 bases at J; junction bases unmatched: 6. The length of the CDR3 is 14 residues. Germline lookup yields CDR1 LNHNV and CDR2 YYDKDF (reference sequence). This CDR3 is CATSGTSGVDEQFF. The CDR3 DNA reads TGTGCCACCAGCGGAACTAGCGGGGTCGATGAGCAGTTCTTC.

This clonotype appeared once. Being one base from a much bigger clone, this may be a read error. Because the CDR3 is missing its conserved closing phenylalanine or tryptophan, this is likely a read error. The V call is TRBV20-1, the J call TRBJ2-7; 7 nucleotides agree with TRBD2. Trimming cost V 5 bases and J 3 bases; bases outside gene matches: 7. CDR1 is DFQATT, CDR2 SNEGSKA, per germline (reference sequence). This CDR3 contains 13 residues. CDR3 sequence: CSARSGNNYEQYL. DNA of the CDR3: TGCAGTGCTCGAAGCGGGAATAACTACGAGCAGTACTTA.

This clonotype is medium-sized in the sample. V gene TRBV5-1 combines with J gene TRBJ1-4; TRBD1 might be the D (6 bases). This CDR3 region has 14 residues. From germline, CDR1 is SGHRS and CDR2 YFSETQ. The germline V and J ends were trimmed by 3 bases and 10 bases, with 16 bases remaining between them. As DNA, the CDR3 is TGCGCCAGCAGCTCGGTCGACAGGTTTGCAAAACTGTTTTTT. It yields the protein CASSSVDRFAKLFF.

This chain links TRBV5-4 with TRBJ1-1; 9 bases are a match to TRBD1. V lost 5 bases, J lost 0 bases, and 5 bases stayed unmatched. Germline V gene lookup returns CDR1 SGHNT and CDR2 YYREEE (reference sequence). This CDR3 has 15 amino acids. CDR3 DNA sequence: TGTGCCAGCAGACCACACAGGGGGCTGAACACTGAAGCTTTCTTT. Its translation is CASRPHRGLNTEAFF.

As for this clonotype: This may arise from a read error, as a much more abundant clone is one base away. CDR3 in amino acids: CASSAGQGAGNSQYF. In DNA form, the CDR3 reads TGTGCCAGCAGTGCCGGACAGGGGGCGGGCAACAGTCAGTACTTC. The genes are TRBV2 and TRBJ2-4; 11 bases fit TRBD1. CDR1 is SNHLY and CDR2 is FYNNEI in the germline V gene. The CDR3 runs to 15 residues. Full variable domain (rest looked up from reference TRBV2 and TRBJ2-4): EPEVTQTPSHQVTQMGQEVILRCVPISNHLYFYWYRQILGQKVEFLVSFYNNEISEKSEIFDDQFSVERPDGSNFTLKIRSTKLEDSAMYFCASSAGQGAGNSQYFGAGTRLSVL.

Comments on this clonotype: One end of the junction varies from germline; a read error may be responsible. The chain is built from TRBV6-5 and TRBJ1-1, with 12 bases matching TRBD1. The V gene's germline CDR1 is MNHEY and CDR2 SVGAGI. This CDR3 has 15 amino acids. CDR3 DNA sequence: TGTGCCAGCAGTTATAGCGGGACAGGGGGCACTGATGCTTTCTTT. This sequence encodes CASSYSGTGGTDAFF.

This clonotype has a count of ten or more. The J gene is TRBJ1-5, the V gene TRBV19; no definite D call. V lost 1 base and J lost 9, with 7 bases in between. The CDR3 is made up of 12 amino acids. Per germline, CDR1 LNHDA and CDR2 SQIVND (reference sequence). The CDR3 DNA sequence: TGTGCCAGTAGTATAGGGGTCCGGCCCCAGCATTTT. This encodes CASSIGVRPQHF.

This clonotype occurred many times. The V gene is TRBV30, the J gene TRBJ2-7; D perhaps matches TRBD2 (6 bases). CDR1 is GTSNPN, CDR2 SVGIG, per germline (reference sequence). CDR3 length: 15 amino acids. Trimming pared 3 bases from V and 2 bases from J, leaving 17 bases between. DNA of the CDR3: TGTGCCTGGAGGACGTGGGGACCGGGAGCCTACGAGCAGTACTTC. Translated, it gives CAWRTWGPGAYEQYF.

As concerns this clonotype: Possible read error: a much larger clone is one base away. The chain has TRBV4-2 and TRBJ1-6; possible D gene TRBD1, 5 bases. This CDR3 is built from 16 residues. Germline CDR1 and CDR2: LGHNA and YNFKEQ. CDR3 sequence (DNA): TGTGCCAGCAGCCAAGACCCCTCAGGGAGCAATTCACACCTCCACTTT. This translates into CASSQDPSGSNSHLHF.

The CDR3 region is CASSDGAGGTDTQYF. In DNA form, the CDR3 reads TGTGCCAGCAGTGACGGAGCAGGGGGCACAGATACGCAGTATTTT. The chain combines TRBV6-1 with TRBJ2-3; TRBD1 is a possible D gene (6 bases). The CDR3 is 15 residues long. Trimming shortened V by 3 bases and J by 1 base, and 11 bases separated the two germline ends. Per the germline V gene, CDR1 is MNHNS and CDR2 is SASEGT.

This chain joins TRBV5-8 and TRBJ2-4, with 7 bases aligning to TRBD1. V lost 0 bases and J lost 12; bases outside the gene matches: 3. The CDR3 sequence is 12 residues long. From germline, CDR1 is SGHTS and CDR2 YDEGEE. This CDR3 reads CASSLGRDSQYF. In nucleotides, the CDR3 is TGTGCCAGCAGCTTGGGCAGGGACAGTCAGTACTTC.

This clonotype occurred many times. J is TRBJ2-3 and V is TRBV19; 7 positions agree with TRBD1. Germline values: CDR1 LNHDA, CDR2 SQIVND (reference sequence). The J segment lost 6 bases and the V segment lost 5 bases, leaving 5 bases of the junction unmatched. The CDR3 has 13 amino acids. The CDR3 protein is CASSRDSQDTQYF. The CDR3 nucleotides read TGTGCCAGTAGTCGGGACAGTCAGGATACGCAGTATTTT.

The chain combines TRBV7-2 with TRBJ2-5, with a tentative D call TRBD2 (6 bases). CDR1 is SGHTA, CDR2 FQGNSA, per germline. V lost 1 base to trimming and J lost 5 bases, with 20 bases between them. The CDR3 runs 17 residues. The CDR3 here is CASSLGVLGLAWETQYF. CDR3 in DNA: TGTGCCAGCAGCTTAGGAGTTCTGGGACTTGCTTGGGAGACCCAGTACTTC.

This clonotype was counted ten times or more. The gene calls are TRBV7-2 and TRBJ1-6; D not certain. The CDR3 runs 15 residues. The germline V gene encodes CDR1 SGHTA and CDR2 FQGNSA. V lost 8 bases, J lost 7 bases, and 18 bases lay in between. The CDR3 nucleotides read TGTGCCAGCCACCTTGGCCAACCGGGGAATTCACCCCTCCACTTT. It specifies CASHLGQPGNSPLHF. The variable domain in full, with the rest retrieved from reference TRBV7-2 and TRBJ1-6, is GAGVSQSPSNKVTEKGKDVELRCDPISGHTALYWYRQSLGQGLEFLIYFQGNSAPDKSGLPSDRFSAERTGGSVSTLTIQRTQQEDSAVYLCASHLGQPGNSPLHFGNGTRLTVT.

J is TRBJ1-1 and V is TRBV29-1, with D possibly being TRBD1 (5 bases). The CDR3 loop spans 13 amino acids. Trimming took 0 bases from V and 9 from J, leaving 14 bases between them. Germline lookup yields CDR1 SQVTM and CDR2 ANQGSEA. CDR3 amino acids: CSVEDLARAKAFF. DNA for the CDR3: TGCAGCGTTGAAGATCTTGCCAGGGCAAAAGCTTTCTTT.

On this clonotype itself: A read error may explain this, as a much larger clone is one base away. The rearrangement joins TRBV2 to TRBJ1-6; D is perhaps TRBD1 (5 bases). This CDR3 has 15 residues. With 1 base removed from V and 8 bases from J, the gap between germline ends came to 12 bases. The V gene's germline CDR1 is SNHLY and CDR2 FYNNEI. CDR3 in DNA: TGTGCCAGCAGTGAAGAAGAGGGGCGAGATTCACCCCTCCACTTT. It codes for CASSEEEGRDSPLHF.

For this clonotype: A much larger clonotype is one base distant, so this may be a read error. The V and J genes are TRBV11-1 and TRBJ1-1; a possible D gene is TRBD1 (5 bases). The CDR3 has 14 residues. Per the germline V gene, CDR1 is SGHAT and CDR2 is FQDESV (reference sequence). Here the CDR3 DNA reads TGTGCCAGCAGCTTCAGGGCCGGGAGGGGTGAAGCTTCCTTT. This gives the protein CASSFRAGRGEASF.

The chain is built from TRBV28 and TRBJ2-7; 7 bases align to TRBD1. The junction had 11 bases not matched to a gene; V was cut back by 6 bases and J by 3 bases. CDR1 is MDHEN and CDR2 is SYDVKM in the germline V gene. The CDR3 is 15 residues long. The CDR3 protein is CASSPNRGLNYEQYF. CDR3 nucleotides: TGTGCCAGCAGCCCAAACAGGGGATTGAACTACGAGCAGTACTTC.

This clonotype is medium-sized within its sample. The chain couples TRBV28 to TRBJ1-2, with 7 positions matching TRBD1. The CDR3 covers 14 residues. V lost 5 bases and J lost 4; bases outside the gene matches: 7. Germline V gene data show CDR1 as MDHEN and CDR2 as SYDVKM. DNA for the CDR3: TGTGCCAGCAGTACTCTGACAGGGCTCTATGGCTACACCTTC. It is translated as CASSTLTGLYGYTF.

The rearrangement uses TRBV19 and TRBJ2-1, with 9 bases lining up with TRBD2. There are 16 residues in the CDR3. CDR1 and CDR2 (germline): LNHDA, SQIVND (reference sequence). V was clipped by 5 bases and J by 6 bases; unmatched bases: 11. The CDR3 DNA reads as TGTGCCAGTAGTTTATCGGTAGCGGGAGTGCTCAATGAGCAGTTCTTC. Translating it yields CASSLSVAGVLNEQFF.

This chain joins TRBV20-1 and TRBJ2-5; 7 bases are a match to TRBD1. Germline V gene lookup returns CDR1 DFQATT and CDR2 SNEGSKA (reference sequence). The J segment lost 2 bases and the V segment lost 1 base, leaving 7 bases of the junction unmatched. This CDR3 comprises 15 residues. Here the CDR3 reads CSARGEGGWQETQYF. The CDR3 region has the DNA TGCAGTGCTAGAGGGGAAGGGGGCTGGCAAGAGACCCAGTACTTC.

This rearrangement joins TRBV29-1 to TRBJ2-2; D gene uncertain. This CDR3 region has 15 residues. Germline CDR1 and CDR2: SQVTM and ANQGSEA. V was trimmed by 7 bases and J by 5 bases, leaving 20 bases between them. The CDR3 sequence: CSAQSSRVGTGELFF. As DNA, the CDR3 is TGCAGCGCCCAAAGTTCACGGGTAGGAACCGGGGAGCTGTTTTTT.